These 20 T cell receptor beta chains originate from one sample sequenced in a study of blood T cell repertoires in COVID-19. Sequencing was performed with immunoSEQ multiplex PCR; in TCRdb, only in-frame clones are kept and a portion is missing. In the table there are tens of thousands of clones, less than 95% of which are singletons. The sample consisted of peripheral blood. These receptor sequences come from a man between 18 and 35 years old with COVID-19, enrolled during active disease.

This chain joins TRBV7-9 and TRBJ2-3, with 10 bases identical to TRBD2. The CDR3 is made up of 16 amino acids. V lost 3 bases, J lost 6 bases, and 9 bases stayed unmatched. The germline V gene has CDR1 SEHNR and CDR2 FQNEAQ (reference sequence). The CDR3 region has the DNA TGTGCCAGCAGCTTCCCGGGACTAGCGCTCGGGGATACGCAGTATTTT. Protein product: CASSFPGLALGDTQYF.

This chain uses TRBV7-9 with TRBJ1-2; 8 nucleotides match TRBD1. The length of the CDR3 is 16 residues. Germline CDR1 is SEHNR and CDR2 is FQNEAQ (reference sequence). Trimming removed 5 bases from V and 0 bases from J; junction bases left unmatched: 8. In DNA form, the CDR3 reads TGTGCCAGCAGCGACCGACAGGGGACGTCTAACTATGGCTACACCTTC. Protein sequence: CASSDRQGTSNYGYTF.

This chain uses TRBV29-1 with TRBJ1-4; D possibly corresponds to TRBD1 (6 bases). The CDR3 is 13 residues long. Germline CDR1 is SQVTM and CDR2 is ANQGSEA. The germline V and J ends were trimmed by 7 bases and 3 bases, with 12 bases remaining between them. In DNA, the CDR3 is TGCAGCGCACTCAGGGGTGCTAATGAAAAACTGTTTTTT. Encoded protein: CSALRGANEKLFF.

V is TRBV28 and J is TRBJ2-1; D gene unclear. Germline CDR1 is MDHEN and CDR2 is SYDVKM. V was shortened by 6 bases and J by 0 bases, with 12 bases between the two germline ends. This CDR3 comprises 15 residues. In nucleotides, the CDR3 is TGTGCCAGCAGGAAGATGCTGAGCTCCTACAATGAGCAGTTCTTC. Translation gives CASRKMLSSYNEQFF. Variable domain in full (rest from reference TRBV28 and TRBJ2-1): DVKVTQSSRYLVKRTGEKVFLECVQDMDHENMFWYRQDPGLGLRLIYFSYDVKMKEKGDIPEGYSVSREKKERFSLILESASTNQTSMYLCASRKMLSSYNEQFFGPGTRLTVL.

The rearrangement uses TRBV7-2 and TRBJ2-1; TRBD2 matches 7 bases. V gave up 5 bases and J gave up 8 bases; unmatched junction bases: 12. CDR1 and CDR2 (germline): SGHTA, FQGNSA. The CDR3 loop spans 15 amino acids. CDR3 loop: CASSPGSGTAHEQFF. The CDR3 bases are TGTGCCAGCAGCCCCGGAAGCGGGACGGCTCATGAGCAGTTCTTC.

V usage is TRBV2 and J usage is TRBJ1-1; unclear D gene. This CDR3 is 13 amino acids long. Trimming cost V 6 bases and J 1 base, with 9 bases left between them. The germline V gene encodes CDR1 SNHLY and CDR2 FYNNEI. CDR3 DNA sequence: TGTGCCAGCAGATGGCTCAGGAACACTGAAGCTTTCTTT. Translation: CASRWLRNTEAFF.

The CDR3 sequence is CASSGSSYEQYF. The CDR3 DNA is TGTGCCAGCTCGGGGAGCTCCTACGAGCAGTACTTC. This chain connects TRBV28 to TRBJ2-7; tentatively, D is TRBD2 (5 bases). V was clipped by 8 bases and J by 0 bases, with 8 bases between them. The V gene's germline CDR1 is MDHEN and CDR2 SYDVKM. The CDR3 is made up of 12 amino acids.

This clone was observed a single time. The chain uses TRBV6-5 and TRBJ2-1; 9 nucleotides align to TRBD2. Germline trimming cut 6 bases from V and 7 bases from J; bases unmatched to any gene: 10. This CDR3 region has 15 residues. In germline, CDR1 is MNHEY, CDR2 SVGAGI. The CDR3 loop reads CASSPTSGRGNEQFF. The CDR3 bases are TGTGCCAGCAGCCCGACTAGCGGAAGGGGTAATGAGCAGTTCTTC.

The J gene is TRBJ2-7, the V gene TRBV23-1; a possible D gene is TRBD2 (5 bases). TRBV23-1 is filed as an ORF, its function uncertain. The CDR3 totals 15 residues. The V end was cut by 6 bases, the J end by 3 bases, with 18 bases between. The DNA of the CDR3 is TGCGCCAGCAGGAGAGGGCCTAGGAAATTCTACGAGCAGTACTTC. It is translated as CASRRGPRKFYEQYF.

The chain carries TRBV29-1 and TRBJ1-3; TRBD1 agrees at 9 bases. Unmatched junction bases numbered 6, after V lost 7 bases and J lost 2 bases. The length of the CDR3 is 14 residues. Per the germline V gene, CDR1 is SQVTM and CDR2 is ANQGSEA. CDR3 in amino acids: CSGGGTGPGNTIYF. In DNA form, the CDR3 reads TGCAGCGGAGGGGGGACAGGGCCTGGAAACACCATATATTTT.

The chain employs TRBV5-4 and TRBJ2-5; TRBD2 matches at 10 bases. V was clipped by 4 bases and J by 10 bases; unmatched bases: 10. Germline lookup yields CDR1 SGHNT and CDR2 YYREEE (reference sequence). The CDR3 has 14 amino acids. In DNA, the CDR3 is TGTGCCAGCAGCCCCGGGACTAGCGTAAGAGACCAGTACTTC. Protein: CASSPGTSVRDQYF.

V is TRBV6-5 and J is TRBJ2-7, with TRBD2 matching over 12 bases. Germline trimming cut 4 bases from V and 3 bases from J; bases unmatched to any gene: 7. Germline CDR1 is MNHEY and CDR2 is SVGAGI. The CDR3 totals 16 residues. DNA of the CDR3: TGTGCCAGCAGTTTCGAGGGACTAGCGGGCAACTACGAGCAGTACTTC. As protein: CASSFEGLAGNYEQYF.

The rearrangement links TRBV7-9 to TRBJ2-4, with TRBD1 as a possible D gene (6 bases). Germline-derived CDR1 and CDR2 are SEHNR and FQNEAQ (reference sequence). Trimming removed 4 bases from V and 0 bases from J, with 13 bases in between. This CDR3 contains 16 residues. CDR3: CASSSPQDRAKNIQYF. CDR3 coding DNA: TGTGCCAGCAGCTCCCCACAGGACAGAGCCAAAAACATTCAGTACTTC.

The sample holds a few counts of this clone. The CDR3: CASMSRAGQYAPNSPLHF. The CDR3 nucleotides read TGTGCCAGCATGAGTCGGGCAGGGCAATATGCCCCGAATTCACCCCTCCACTTT. The chain employs TRBV6-8 and TRBJ1-6; D is possibly TRBD1 (5 bases). Germline V CDR1 and CDR2: MNHGY, SAAAGT. This CDR3 contains 18 residues. V lost 7 bases to trimming and J lost 7 bases, with 26 bases between them.

The chain carries TRBV12-3 or TRBV12-4 and TRBJ1-5; tentative D call: TRBD1 (6 bases). Trimming removed 1 base from V and 7 bases from J, with 8 bases in between. The CDR3 extends over 13 amino acids. DNA for the CDR3: TGTGCCAGCAGTTTAGGGGGGCCACAGCCCCAGCATTTT. Its translation is CASSLGGPQPQHF.

This clone was picked up one time. The chain employs TRBV29-1 and TRBJ1-3; the D is unclear. Germline assignment: CDR1 SQVTM and CDR2 ANQGSEA. The CDR3 runs to 13 residues. Deletions cut 3 bases from V and 0 bases from J, with 6 bases between. DNA of the CDR3: TGCAGCGTTGACGCAGGCTCTGGAAACACCATATATTTT. It yields the protein CSVDAGSGNTIYF.

The chain recombines TRBV9 with TRBJ2-3; a possible D gene is TRBD1 (6 bases). Germline loops: CDR1 SGDLS, CDR2 YYNGEE. There are 15 residues in the CDR3. Trimming left V 6 bases short and J 1 base short, with 15 bases between. DNA for the CDR3: TGTGCCAGCACCAAACAGGGACGCCGCACAGATACGCAGTATTTT. It encodes CASTKQGRRTDTQYF.

The V call is TRBV11-2, the J call TRBJ2-5; D remains unclear. This CDR3 has 12 residues. V dropped 4 bases and J dropped 7 bases, with 10 bases sitting between them. Germline values: CDR1 SGHAT, CDR2 FQNNGV. For the CDR3, the DNA is TGTGCCAGCAGCTCGTATATATGGACCCAGTACTTC. Translating gives CASSSYIWTQYF.

In this sample, this clone turned up a few times. The V call is TRBV19, the J call TRBJ2-7; 7 nucleotides line up with TRBD2. The CDR3 spans 15 residues. V dropped 0 bases and J dropped 3; count of bases not matched to a gene: 5. The germline V gene has CDR1 LNHDA and CDR2 SQIVND (reference sequence). The CDR3 bases are TGTGCCAGTAGTATAGACGTTGCTAGCGGCTACGAGCAGTACTTC. Amino acids: CASSIDVASGYEQYF.

The V call is TRBV28, the J call TRBJ2-1, with TRBD2 as a possible D gene (6 bases). CDR1 and CDR2 from the germline V gene are MDHEN and SYDVKM. The CDR3 spans 15 residues. Trimming removed 7 bases at V and 5 bases at J, with 18 bases between. The CDR3 region is CASTFGGGQHNEQFF. DNA of the CDR3: TGTGCCAGCACCTTTGGGGGAGGACAACACAATGAGCAGTTCTTC.